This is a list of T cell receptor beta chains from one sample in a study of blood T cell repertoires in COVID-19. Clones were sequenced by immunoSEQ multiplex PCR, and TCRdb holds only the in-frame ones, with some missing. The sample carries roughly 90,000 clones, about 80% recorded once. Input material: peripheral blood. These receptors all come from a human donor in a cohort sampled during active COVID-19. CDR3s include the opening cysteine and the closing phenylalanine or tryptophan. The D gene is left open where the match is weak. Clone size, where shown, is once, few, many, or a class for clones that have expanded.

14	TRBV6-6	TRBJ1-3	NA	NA	TGTGCCAGCAGTACCCGGACAGTCGGAAACACCATATATTTT	CASSTRTVGNTIYF
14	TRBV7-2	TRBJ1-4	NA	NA	TGTGCCAGCAGCTTTCTCGGGCAGGGGGAAAAACTGTTTTTT	CASSFLGQGEKLFF
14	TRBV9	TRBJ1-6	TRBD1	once	TGTGCCAGCAGCGCGGAGACAGGGATCTCACCCCTCCACTTT	CASSAETGISPLHF
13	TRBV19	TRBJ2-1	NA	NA	TGTGCCACCTGGGCGGGGGCAAACAATGAGCAGTTCTTC	CATWAGANNEQFF
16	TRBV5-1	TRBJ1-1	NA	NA	TGCGCCAGCAGCCCGAACCACTTTCGGGGGGGCACTGAAGCTTTCTTT	CASSPNHFRGGTEAFF
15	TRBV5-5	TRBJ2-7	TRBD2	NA	TGTGCCAGCAGCGTGGGACTAGCGGTCTCCTACGAGCAGTACTTC	CASSVGLAVSYEQYF
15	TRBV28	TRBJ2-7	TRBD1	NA	TGTGCCAGCGTCGACAGGGGAACGGCTTCCTACGAGCAGTACTTC	CASVDRGTASYEQYF
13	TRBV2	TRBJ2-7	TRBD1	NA	TGTGCCAGCAAGGGGGACAGTACCTACGAGCAGTACTTC	CASKGDSTYEQYF
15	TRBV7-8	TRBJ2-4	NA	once	TGTGCCAGCAGCTTACTCTGGGGGCTAGGAAACATTCAGTACTTC	CASSLLWGLGNIQYF
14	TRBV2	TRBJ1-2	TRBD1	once	TGTGCCAGCAGATCCGGGACAGTTGGCTATGGCTACACCTTC	CASRSGTVGYGYTF
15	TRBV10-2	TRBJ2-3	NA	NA	TGCGCCAGCAGTATTAGCGGATCTAGCACAGATACGCAGTATTTT	CASSISGSSTDTQYF
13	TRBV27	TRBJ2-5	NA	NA	TGTGCCAGCAGTTTAGACTACAAAGAGACCCAGTACTTC	CASSLDYKETQYF
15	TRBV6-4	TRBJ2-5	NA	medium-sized	TGTGCCAGCAGTGACTACCTGCTAGCCCAAGAGACCCAGTACTTC	CASSDYLLAQETQYF
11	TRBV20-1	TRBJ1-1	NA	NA	TGCAGTGCCCCTCGGGGGGCAGGAGCTTTCTTT	CSAPRGAGAFF
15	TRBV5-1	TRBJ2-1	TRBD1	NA	TGCGCCAGCAGCCTCGGGACAGGGGGCTACAATGAGCAGTTCTTC	CASSLGTGGYNEQFF
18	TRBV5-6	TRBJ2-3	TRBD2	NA	TGTGCCAGCAGCTTGGTAGGAATCAGGGGACTAGGGGGTCAGGCGCAGTATTTT	CASSLVGIRGLGGQAQYF
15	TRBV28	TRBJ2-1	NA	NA	TGTGCCAGCAGTTTATGGGGGGCAACATACAATGAGCAGTTCTTC	CASSLWGATYNEQFF
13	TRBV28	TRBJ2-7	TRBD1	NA	TGTGCCACCTGGACAGGGGATTCCTACGAGCAGTACTTC	CATWTGDSYEQYF
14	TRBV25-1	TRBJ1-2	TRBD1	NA	TGTGCCAGCAGCACCGGACAGGGAGCGTATGGCTACACCTTC	CASSTGQGAYGYTF
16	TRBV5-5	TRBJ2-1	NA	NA	TGTGCCAGCAGCATTTACGTTGGGGGCGTGGGGAATGAGCAGTTCTTC	CASSIYVGGVGNEQFF
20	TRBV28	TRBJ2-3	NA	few	TGTGCCAGCAGTGGGCCCGGTTTCTTTCGGGGGGCGGGGGAAACACAGACGCAGTATTTT	CASSGPGFFRGAGETQTQYF
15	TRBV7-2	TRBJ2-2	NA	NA	TGTGCCAGCAGCTTTGGTGACAGGAACACCGGGGAGCTGTTTTTT	CASSFGDRNTGELFF
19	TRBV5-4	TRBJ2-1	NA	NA	TGTGCCAGCAGCTCCCGTAGTGGGGCGAACCTCCTCTCGGGTAATGAGCAGTTCTTC	CASSSRSGANLLSGNEQFF
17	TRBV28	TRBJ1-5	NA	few	TGTGCCAGCAGCTCAACAGGGAAGCGCCTTAGTAATCAGCCCCAGCATTTT	CASSSTGKRLSNQPQHF
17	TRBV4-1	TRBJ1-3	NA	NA	TGCGCCAGCAGCCAAGATCGACAGGCGTCGGGAGGAAACACCATATATTTT	CASSQDRQASGGNTIYF
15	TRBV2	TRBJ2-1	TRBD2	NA	TGTGCCAGCAGTGAGGTCCTAGCGGGAGTCAATGAGCAGTTCTTC	CASSEVLAGVNEQFF
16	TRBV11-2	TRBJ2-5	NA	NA	TGTGCCAGCAGCAACCCAAGAGGGGGGGTAGAAGAGACCCAGTACTTC	CASSNPRGGVEETQYF
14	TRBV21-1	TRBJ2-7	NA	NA	TGTGCCAGCACCCCGGGACAGGGGGCCTACGAGCAGTACTTC	CASTPGQGAYEQYF
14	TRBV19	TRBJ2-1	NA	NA	TGTGCCAGTAGTCTCTCCCTCTCCTACAATGAGCAGTTCTTC	CASSLSLSYNEQFF
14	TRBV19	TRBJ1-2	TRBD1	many	TGTGCCAGTAAACCGACAGGGACCAACTATGGCTACACCTTC	CASKPTGTNYGYTF
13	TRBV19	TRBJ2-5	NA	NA	TGTGCCAGTAGTGTGCAGGTACAAGAGACCCAGTACTTC	CASSVQVQETQYF
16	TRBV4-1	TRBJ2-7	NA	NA	TGCGCCAGCAGCCAAGTGGTTCGGACAGCCGCCTACGAGCAGTACTTC	CASSQVVRTAAYEQYF
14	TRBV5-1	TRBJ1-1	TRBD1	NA	TGCGCCAGCAGCCCGGAGGGACAGGGGACTGAAGCTTTCTTT	CASSPEGQGTEAFF
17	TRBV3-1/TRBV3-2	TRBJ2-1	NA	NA	TGTGCCAGCAGCCGCAAAAGACCGTTTACTACCTACAATGAGCAGTTCTTC	CASSRKRPFTTYNEQFF
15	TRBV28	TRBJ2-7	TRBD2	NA	TGTGCCACCTGTTCTAGCGGGCTAGACTCCTACGAGCAGTACTTC	CATCSSGLDSYEQYF
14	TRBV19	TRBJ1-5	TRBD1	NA	TGTGCCAGTAGTGACAGGGTAGGGCGTCAGCCCCAGCATTTT	CASSDRVGRQPQHF
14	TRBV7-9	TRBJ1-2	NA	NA	TGTGCCAGCAGCTTAGACCCGGGTCAGGGTGGCTACACCTTC	CASSLDPGQGGYTF
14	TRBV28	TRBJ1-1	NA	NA	TGTGCCAGCACTCGAGCAGGACAGAACACTGAAGCTTTCTTT	CASTRAGQNTEAFF
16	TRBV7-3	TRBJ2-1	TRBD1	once	TGTGCCAGCAGCCATACAGGGGGAGGCTCCTTGAATGAGCAGTTCTTC	CASSHTGGGSLNEQFF
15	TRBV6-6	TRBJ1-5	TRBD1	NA	TGTGCCAGCAGTACGGGACAGGGTTCGCGGCAGCCCCAGCATTTT	CASSTGQGSRQPQHF
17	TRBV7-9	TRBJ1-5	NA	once	TGTGCCAGCAGCCTAGGGGGGGGCGACCGACCGAATCAGCCCCAGCATTTT	CASSLGGGDRPNQPQHF